Each of the 25 T cell receptor beta chains below was sequenced from the same sample in a study of neurological immune-mediated disorders (dated by TCRdb to between 2018 and 2021). Preparation of the library involved 5' RACE. Sequencer: Illumina HiSeq 2500. TCRdb redid the processing of the public reads, applying fastp at Q25 and MiXCR, and retained in-frame beta chains. All rows with the same CDR3 protein become a single entry with the most common DNA and genes. In all, the sample holds fewer than 50,000 distinct CDR3 sequences, and approximately 14% of those were seen once. 3.5% to 4.5% of the sample is held by the ten biggest clonotypes. The material sequenced was CD4+ T cells from blood. The receptors derive from a woman in her sixties or seventies with HTLV-1-associated myelopathy (HAM/TSP).

This clonotype is termed medium-sized. The chain links TRBV5-1 to TRBJ2-3, with D unresolved. This CDR3 has 15 amino acids. Germline CDR1 and CDR2: SGHRS and YFSETQ. The V and J ends lost 1 base and 2 bases respectively, with 11 bases between them. The CDR3 loop reads CASSLRAGYTDTQYF. DNA for the CDR3: TGCGCCAGCAGCTTGCGGGCAGGCTACACAGATACGCAGTATTTT.

This clonotype was found many times. This sequence joins TRBV5-1 and TRBJ1-2, with a possible D match to TRBD1 (6 bases). Germline values: CDR1 SGHRS, CDR2 YFSETQ. The ends were cut back, 4 bases at V and 2 bases at J, with 15 bases in the middle. This CDR3 has 15 amino acids. CDR3 loop: CASSVTSGTNYGYTF. The CDR3 DNA follows: TGCGCCAGCAGCGTCACATCCGGGACAAACTATGGCTACACCTTC. Drawing the rest from reference TRBV5-1 and TRBJ1-2, the complete variable domain is KAGVTQTPRYLIKTRGQQVTLSCSPISGHRSVSWYQQTPGQGLQFLFEYFSETQRNKGNFPGRFSGRQFSNSRSEMNVSTLELGDSALYLCASSVTSGTNYGYTFGSGTRLTVV.

This clonotype was counted many times. This sequence joins TRBV5-1 and TRBJ1-1; D gene unclear. This CDR3 contains 13 residues. The germline V gene encodes CDR1 SGHRS and CDR2 YFSETQ. Trimming shortened V by 0 bases and J by 0 bases, and 3 bases separated the two germline ends. The CDR3 coding sequence is TGCGCCAGCAGCTTGGAGATGAACACTGAAGCTTTCTTT. It codes for CASSLEMNTEAFF.

This clonotype showed up many times. This chain connects TRBV5-1 to TRBJ2-6, with 11 bases aligning to TRBD2. Trimming removed 6 bases from V and 4 bases from J; junction bases left unmatched: 12. Germline values: CDR1 SGHRS, CDR2 YFSETQ. This CDR3 spans 18 amino acids. The CDR3 protein is CASTFRSGGAPGANVLTF. CDR3 sequence (DNA): TGCGCCAGCACGTTCCGTAGCGGGGGGGCTCCAGGGGCCAACGTCCTGACTTTC.

In its sample, this clonotype ranks as medium-sized. CDR3 amino acids: CASSFQGSTEAFF. For the CDR3, the DNA is TGTGCCAGCAGCTTTCAGGGATCGACTGAAGCTTTCTTT. The gene calls are TRBV5-5 and TRBJ1-1; a weak D match, TRBD1 (5 bases). CDR1 SGHKS and CDR2 YYEKEE come from the germline V gene (reference sequence). V was clipped by 2 bases and J by 5 bases, with 10 bases between them. The CDR3 length is 13 residues.

This clonotype was seen ten or more times. This chain links TRBV20-1 with TRBJ1-2; 8 nucleotides agree with TRBD1. Per the germline V gene, CDR1 is DFQATT and CDR2 is SNEGSKA (reference sequence). Unmatched junction bases numbered 8, after V lost 4 bases and J lost 7 bases. This CDR3 contains 13 residues. CDR3 region: CSAIVRGRGGYTF. The CDR3 DNA sequence: TGCAGTGCTATAGTCAGGGGGCGGGGTGGCTACACCTTC.

This clonotype was counted many times. The CDR3 nucleotides are TGCAGTGCCTCCGGGACAGCTAATGAAAAACTGTTTTTT. This gives the protein CSASGTANEKLFF. The chain couples TRBV20-1 to TRBJ1-4; TRBD1 matches at 7 bases. Trimming cost V 6 bases and J 3 bases; bases outside gene matches: 4. CDR1 and CDR2 from the germline V gene are DFQATT and SNEGSKA (reference sequence). The CDR3 sequence is 13 residues long.

This clonotype has ten or more counts. The chain employs TRBV20-1 and TRBJ2-1; TRBD2 matches 11 bases. The ends lost 6 bases at V and 5 bases at J; junction bases unmatched: 6. The germline gives CDR1 DFQATT, CDR2 SNEGSKA (reference sequence). The CDR3 is made up of 14 amino acids. CDR3 nucleotide sequence: TGCAGTGCAATTAGCGGGGGGGCCGACAATGAGCAGTTCTTC. Amino acid sequence: CSAISGGADNEQFF.

This clonotype was detected many times. The chain links TRBV20-1 to TRBJ2-1; D remains ambiguous. The CDR3 length is 11 residues. V lost 3 bases to trimming and J lost 10 bases, with 10 bases between them. CDR1 and CDR2 from the germline V gene are DFQATT and SNEGSKA (reference sequence). DNA for the CDR3: TGCAGTGCTAGCCCTGGACCCGAGCAGTTCTTC. This encodes CSASPGPEQFF.

This clonotype was counted ten times or more. The chain employs TRBV5-1 and TRBJ2-5, with 11 positions matching TRBD2. This CDR3 has 14 residues. Germline loops: CDR1 SGHRS, CDR2 YFSETQ. Trimming removed 4 bases from V and 4 bases from J; junction bases left unmatched: 3. In nucleotides, the CDR3 is TGCGCCAGCAGCGACCTAGCGGGGGGAGAGACCCAGTACTTC. Translated: CASSDLAGGETQYF.

On this clonotype itself: A much larger clone lies one base from this, so it may be a read error. This chain connects TRBV30 to TRBJ1-5; the D gene is possibly TRBD1 (5 bases). In germline, CDR1 is GTSNPN, CDR2 SVGIG (reference sequence). The CDR3 contains 13 residues. The CDR3 reads CSWSDSLNQPQHF. The CDR3 DNA follows: TGTTCCTGGAGCGACAGCCTAAATCAGCCCCAGCATTTT. Together with reference TRBV30 and TRBJ1-5, the CDR3 gives the full variable domain: SQTIHQWPATLVQPVGSPLSLECTVEGTSNPNLYWYRQAAGRGLQLLFYSVGIGQISSEVPQNLSASRPQDRQFILSSKKLLLSDSGFYLCSWSDSLNQPQHFGDGTRLSIL.

This clonotype was found many times. This chain uses TRBV20-1 with TRBJ2-3; 7 positions agree with TRBD1. Trimming at V came to 2 bases and at J to 1 base, leaving 9 bases not matched to a gene. The CDR3 has 16 residues. The germline CDR1 and CDR2 sequences are DFQATT and SNEGSKA (reference sequence). CDR3 DNA sequence: TGCAGTGCTAGAACCAACAGGGGTGATGGCACAGATACGCAGTATTTT. Protein sequence: CSARTNRGDGTDTQYF.

The table lists this clonotype with many counts. The chain employs TRBV5-1 and TRBJ2-7, with 9 bases matching TRBD1. V lost 2 bases and J lost 3; bases outside the gene matches: 6. Germline CDR1 reads SGHRS; CDR2 reads YFSETQ. CDR3 length: 15 residues. CDR3 amino acids: CASSLDGTGYYEQYF. The CDR3 DNA is TGCGCCAGCAGCTTAGACGGGACAGGGTACTACGAGCAGTACTTC.

This clonotype was recorded at least ten times. The rearrangement joins TRBV12-3 or TRBV12-4 to TRBJ1-5; D is unresolved. The length of the CDR3 is 15 residues. V lost 4 bases to trimming and J lost 5 bases, with 15 bases between them. CDR3 bases: TGTGCCAGCAGTTCCATTACGGAGAGAGATCAGCCCCAGCATTTT. This encodes CASSSITERDQPQHF.

This clonotype was counted at least ten times. The chain has TRBV5-6 and TRBJ1-4; the D is unclear. This CDR3 comprises 13 residues. Deletions cut 2 bases from V and 5 bases from J, with 7 bases between. The germline gives CDR1 SGHDT, CDR2 YYEEEE. In DNA form, the CDR3 reads TGTGCCAGCAGCTTAGAACGGAATGAAAAACTGTTTTTT. Encoded protein: CASSLERNEKLFF.

About this clonotype itself: At one end, the junction sequence differs from germline, possibly due to a read error. The CDR3 DNA reads as TGTTCCAGCATCTGGGGGGGGGACTCCTACGAGCAGTACTTC. This sequence encodes CSSIWGGDSYEQYF. This rearrangement joins TRBV5-5 to TRBJ2-7, with TRBD2 matching over 7 bases. CDR1 SGHKS and CDR2 YYEKEE come from the germline V gene (reference sequence). This CDR3 is built from 14 residues.

This clonotype was seen many times. The chain is built from TRBV14 and TRBJ2-3, with 8 bases that match TRBD2. Germline V gene sequence: CDR1 SGHDN, CDR2 FVKESK. V was clipped by 4 bases and J by 2 bases; unmatched bases: 11. The CDR3 length is 17 residues. The CDR3 DNA is TGTGCCAGCAGCCGACGGACTAGCTTCCACCCCACAGATACGCAGTATTTT. It translates to CASSRRTSFHPTDTQYF.

This clonotype is termed medium-sized. The gene calls are TRBV29-1 and TRBJ1-2; maybe TRBD1 (5 bases). The V end was cut by 1 base, the J end by 4 bases, with 19 bases between. Per the germline V gene, CDR1 is SQVTM and CDR2 is ANQGSEA. The CDR3 is 16 amino acids. The CDR3 sequence: CSVEGGPGSRIYGYTF. In DNA, the CDR3 is TGCAGCGTTGAAGGGGGACCCGGGTCTCGGATCTATGGCTACACCTTC.

This clonotype has ten or more counts. The J gene is TRBJ2-2, the V gene TRBV5-5; D is undetermined. Trimming took 1 base from V and 0 from J, leaving 7 bases between them. CDR1 and CDR2 from the germline V gene are SGHKS and YYEKEE (reference sequence). The length of the CDR3 is 15 residues. The CDR3 sequence is CASSLSQTNTGELFF. CDR3 bases: TGTGCCAGCAGCTTGTCGCAGACGAACACCGGGGAGCTGTTTTTT.

In this sample, this clonotype turned up many times. The genes are TRBV12-3 or TRBV12-4 and TRBJ2-1; either TRBD1 or TRBD2 may fit D (5 bases each). V gave up 6 bases and J gave up 7 bases, with 16 bases separating them. The CDR3 contains 14 residues. The CDR3: CASRGDGGGNEQFF. CDR3 nucleotides: TGTGCCAGCAGGGGGGATGGGGGTGGGAATGAGCAGTTCTTC.

V is TRBV10-2 and J is TRBJ2-7; TRBD2 is a possible D gene (7 bases). This CDR3 is built from 12 residues. Germline V CDR1 and CDR2: WSHSY, SAAADI. The V gene lost 5 bases and the J gene lost 5 bases, with 10 bases spanning the gap. In nucleotides, the CDR3 is TGCGCCAGCAGTAGGGGGGGCCACGAGCAGTACTTC. The encoded protein is CASSRGGHEQYF.

This clonotype was seen at least ten times. The V and J genes are TRBV7-3 and TRBJ1-1; TRBD1 aligns across 9 bases. V shed 2 bases, J shed 5 bases, and the junction held 6 bases outside the gene matches. The CDR3 runs 15 residues. Germline V gives CDR1 SGHTA, CDR2 FQGTGA. The CDR3 spells CASSLQGQGRTEAFF. In DNA form, the CDR3 reads TGTGCCAGCAGCTTACAGGGACAGGGCAGAACTGAAGCTTTCTTT. Full variable domain (remainder filled in from reference TRBV7-3 and TRBJ1-1): GAGVSQTPSNKVTEKGKYVELRCDPISGHTALYWYRQSLGQGPEFLIYFQGTGAADDSGLPNDRFFAVRPEGSVSTLKIQRTERGDSAVYLCASSLQGQGRTEAFFGQGTRLTVV.

Ten or more counts support this clonotype. This sequence joins TRBV5-1 and TRBJ2-1; no firm D call. The CDR3 is made up of 12 amino acids. Germline CDR1 reads SGHRS; CDR2 reads YFSETQ. Trimming removed 0 bases from V and 4 bases from J, with 2 bases in between. DNA for the CDR3: TGCGCCAGCAGCTTGGAATACAATGAGCAGTTCTTC. The encoded protein is CASSLEYNEQFF.

The V gene is TRBV5-1, the J gene TRBJ1-4; a weak D match, TRBD1 (6 bases). Germline V gene lookup returns CDR1 SGHRS and CDR2 YFSETQ. The CDR3 runs 17 residues. V was trimmed by 0 bases and J by 3 bases, leaving 15 bases between them. The CDR3 DNA sequence: TGCGCCAGCAGCTTGGGGACAGCCTTATCTGCTAATGAAAAACTGTTTTTT. Its translation: CASSLGTALSANEKLFF.

This clonotype was recorded many times. The chain links TRBV29-1 to TRBJ1-1; possible D gene TRBD1, 5 bases. V dropped 3 bases and J dropped 9 bases, with 11 bases sitting between them. This CDR3 is built from 11 residues. Looked up from germline, CDR1 is SQVTM and CDR2 is ANQGSEA. The CDR3 sequence is CSVDRGGKAFF. CDR3 nucleotide sequence: TGCAGCGTTGATCGGGGGGGAAAAGCTTTCTTT.